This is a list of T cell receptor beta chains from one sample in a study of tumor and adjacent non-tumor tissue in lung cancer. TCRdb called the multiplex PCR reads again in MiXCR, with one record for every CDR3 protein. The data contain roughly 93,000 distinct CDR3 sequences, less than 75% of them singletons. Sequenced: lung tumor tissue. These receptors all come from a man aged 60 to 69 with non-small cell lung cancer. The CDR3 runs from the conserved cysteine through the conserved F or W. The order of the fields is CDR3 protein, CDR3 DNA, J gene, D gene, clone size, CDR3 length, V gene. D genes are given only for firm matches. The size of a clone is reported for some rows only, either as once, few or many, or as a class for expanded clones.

CDR3aa: CATSSGTAGTSYEQYF
CDR3nt: TGTGCCACCTCCTCCGGGACGGCTGGCACCTCCTACGAGCAGTACTTC
j_gene: TRBJ2-7
d_gene: .
abundance: .
len: 16
v_gene: TRBV2

CDR3aa: CASSLLGGNTIYF
CDR3nt: TGTGCCAGCAGTTTATTAGGGGGAAACACCATATATTTT
j_gene: TRBJ1-3
d_gene: .
abundance: few
len: 13
v_gene: TRBV28

CDR3aa: CSVRPGQGETEAFF
CDR3nt: TGCAGCGTTCGACCGGGACAGGGGGAAACTGAGGCTTTCTTT
j_gene: TRBJ1-1
d_gene: TRBD1
abundance: .
len: 14
v_gene: TRBV29-1

CDR3aa: CASSTADRGLEEQFF
CDR3nt: TGTGCCAGCAGTACCGCGGACAGGGGGCTTGAGGAGCAGTTCTTC
j_gene: TRBJ2-1
d_gene: TRBD1
abundance: many
len: 15
v_gene: TRBV6-2/TRBV6-3

CDR3aa: CASSFSSTVVGEQFF
CDR3nt: TGTGCCAGCAGTTTTTCTAGCACAGTTGTCGGTGAGCAGTTCTTC
j_gene: TRBJ2-1
d_gene: .
abundance: many
len: 15
v_gene: TRBV12-3/TRBV12-4

CDR3aa: CASTEEWGETQYF
CDR3nt: TGTGCCAGCACTGAAGAGTGGGGAGAGACCCAGTACTTC
j_gene: TRBJ2-5
d_gene: .
abundance: once
len: 13
v_gene: TRBV6-1

CDR3aa: CASSRSQVQETQYF
CDR3nt: TGTGCCAGCAGTCGTAGCCAGGTCCAAGAGACCCAGTACTTC
j_gene: TRBJ2-5
d_gene: .
abundance: many
len: 14
v_gene: TRBV28

CDR3aa: CASSFASTDLQYF
CDR3nt: TGTGCCAGTAGTTTTGCCAGCACAGATTTGCAGTATTTT
j_gene: TRBJ2-3
d_gene: .
abundance: .
len: 13
v_gene: TRBV11-2

CDR3aa: CASSEAVTRDLFF
CDR3nt: TGTGCCAGCAGTGAGGCAGTCACCCGGGACTTGTTTTTT
j_gene: TRBJ2-2
d_gene: .
abundance: .
len: 13
v_gene: TRBV12-3/TRBV12-4

CDR3aa: CASSPGNQPQHF
CDR3nt: TGTGCCAGCTCACCCGGAAATCAGCCCCAGCATTTT
j_gene: TRBJ1-5
d_gene: .
abundance: .
len: 12
v_gene: TRBV18

CDR3aa: CTSSYGQGGFETQYF
CDR3nt: TGTACCAGCAGCTACGGACAGGGGGGATTCGAGACCCAGTACTTT
j_gene: TRBJ2-5
d_gene: TRBD1
abundance: few
len: 15
v_gene: TRBV11-2

CDR3aa: CVSSLGGEVYTHYF
CDR3nt: TGTGTCAGCAGCTTGGGGGGAGAGGTATATACGCACTATTTT
j_gene: TRBJ2-3
d_gene: .
abundance: .
len: 14
v_gene: TRBV5-6

CDR3aa: CASSPPRLAGNSNEQFF
CDR3nt: TGTGCCAGCAGCCCCCCCAGACTAGCGGGAAATAGCAATGAGCAGTTCTTC
j_gene: TRBJ2-1
d_gene: TRBD2
abundance: .
len: 17
v_gene: TRBV7-9

CDR3aa: CASRQTPGTHNGYAF
CDR3nt: TGTGCCAGCAGACAAACCCCCGGGACACATAATGGCTACGCCTTC
j_gene: TRBJ1-2
d_gene: .
abundance: .
len: 15
v_gene: TRBV4-2

CDR3aa: CANSFEGLAGDNEQFF
CDR3nt: TGTGCCAACAGCTTCGAGGGACTAGCGGGAGACAATGAGCAGTTCTTC
j_gene: TRBJ2-1
d_gene: TRBD2
abundance: .
len: 16
v_gene: TRBV7-3

CDR3aa: CASSPTGTGSYQPLHF
CDR3nt: TGTGCCAGCAGCCCGACCGGGACTGGGTCTTATCAGCCCCTGCATTTT
j_gene: TRBJ1-5
d_gene: .
abundance: .
len: 16
v_gene: TRBV6-5

CDR3aa: CASSYPSVQETQYF
CDR3nt: TGTGCCAGCAGCTACCCCTCAGTCCAAGAGACTCAGTACTTC
j_gene: TRBJ2-5
d_gene: .
abundance: .
len: 14
v_gene: TRBV5-5

CDR3aa: CTCSYSAGLNYGYTF
CDR3nt: TGTACCTGCAGTTACTCGGCAGGCTTGAACTATGGCTACACCTTC
j_gene: TRBJ1-2
d_gene: .
abundance: .
len: 15
v_gene: TRBV6-2/TRBV6-3

CDR3aa: CASSLMGKTSGRPNEQFF
CDR3nt: TGTGCCAGCAGCTTGATGGGGAAAACTAGCGGGAGGCCTAATGAGCAGTTCTTC
j_gene: TRBJ2-1
d_gene: TRBD2
abundance: once
len: 18
v_gene: TRBV11-1

CDR3aa: CASSQDYQQERGYEQCF
CDR3nt: TGCGCCAGCAGCCAAGATTATCAGCAGGAGAGAGGCTACGAGCAGTGCTTC
j_gene: TRBJ2-7
d_gene: .
abundance: .
len: 17
v_gene: TRBV4-3

CDR3aa: CTSQTGARRSEAIF
CDR3nt: TGTACCAGCCAGACAGGGGCCCGGAGAAGTGAAGCTATCTTT
j_gene: TRBJ1-1
d_gene: TRBD1
abundance: .
len: 14
v_gene: TRBV6-2/TRBV6-3